These T cell receptor beta chains were read from a single sample in a study of identical twins. Using its own MiXCR run on the 5' RACE reads, TCRdb lists one record per CDR3 protein. The sample carries hundreds of thousands of distinct CDR3 sequences, about 20% recorded once. The same specimen was also included in a second study, on T cells expressing NK-cell markers.

Sequencing was performed on PBMCs. These receptors came from a woman aged 18-30 years in good health. Both conserved end residues are part of each CDR3. A D gene is named only where the DNA matches it firmly. A clone size is listed for some rows: how often the clone was seen (once, few, many), or a class if it is expanded.

size: .; J: TRBJ2-1; V: TRBV20-1; D: TRBD1; DNA: TGCAGTGCTAGAGCTGGGACAGAGAGCTCCTACAATGAGCAGTTCTTC; CDR3: CSARAGTESSYNEQFF
size: few; J: TRBJ2-4; V: TRBV20-1; D: TRBD1; DNA: TGCAGTCCCTACAGGGGCCAAAACATTCAGTACTTC; CDR3: CSPYRGQNIQYF
size: many; J: TRBJ2-2; V: TRBV20-1; D: .; DNA: TGCAGTGCTTTTACACCCCGAGCGAACACCGGGGAGCTGTTTTTT; CDR3: CSAFTPRANTGELFF
size: .; J: TRBJ1-3; V: TRBV12-3/TRBV12-4; D: .; DNA: TGTGCCAGCAGTAAAGGGGAGAGCTCTGGAAACACCATATATTTT; CDR3: CASSKGESSGNTIYF
size: few; J: TRBJ1-1; V: TRBV9; D: .; DNA: TGTGCCAGCAGCGTTTTCCGGGGCCGAAAGAACACTGAAGCTTTCTTT; CDR3: CASSVFRGRKNTEAFF
size: .; J: TRBJ2-6; V: TRBV9; D: TRBD1; DNA: TGTGCCAGCAGCGTAGCACCAGGGGGCGGTGGGGCCAACGTCCTGACTTTC; CDR3: CASSVAPGGGGANVLTF
size: .; J: TRBJ2-7; V: TRBV12-3/TRBV12-4; D: .; DNA: TGTGCCAGCAGTTCTGGATTCTTCTCCTACGAGCAGTACTTC; CDR3: CASSSGFFSYEQYF
size: .; J: TRBJ2-7; V: TRBV20-1; D: TRBD1; DNA: TGCAGTGCTAGAGATGTGGCAGGGGGATTTTACGAGCAGTACTTC; CDR3: CSARDVAGGFYEQYF
size: few; J: TRBJ2-7; V: TRBV7-9; D: TRBD2; DNA: TGTGCCAGCAGCGCTAGCGGCAACGAGCAGTACTTC; CDR3: CASSASGNEQYF
size: many; J: TRBJ1-5; V: TRBV6-1; D: .; DNA: TGTGCCAGCAGCTCGTCGGGACGGATTTATAGCAATCAGCCCCAGCATTTT; CDR3: CASSSSGRIYSNQPQHF
size: few; J: TRBJ2-5; V: TRBV9; D: .; DNA: TGTGCCAGCAGCGTAGAGCCGGGACAAGAGACCCAGTACTTC; CDR3: CASSVEPGQETQYF
size: .; J: TRBJ2-7; V: TRBV28; D: TRBD2; DNA: TGTGCCAGCACCCCGAGGCTAGCGGGAGCAGGTGAGCAGTACTTC; CDR3: CASTPRLAGAGEQYF
size: .; J: TRBJ1-1; V: TRBV20-1; D: TRBD1; DNA: TGCAGTGCTGGAACCGGGACAGCCACTGAAGCTTTCTTT; CDR3: CSAGTGTATEAFF
size: few; J: TRBJ2-5; V: TRBV7-8; D: TRBD2; DNA: TGTGCCAGCAGCGTCGGACTAGTAGGGGAGACCCAGTACTTC; CDR3: CASSVGLVGETQYF
size: .; J: TRBJ1-1; V: TRBV5-6; D: .; DNA: TGTGCCAGCAGCTTCCGGACCGTTCCGGGGGGGAACACTGAAGCTTTCTTT; CDR3: CASSFRTVPGGNTEAFF
size: few; J: TRBJ1-5; V: TRBV27; D: .; DNA: TGTGCCAGCAGTTTCAGGGATGGTCAGCCCCAGCATTTT; CDR3: CASSFRDGQPQHF
size: many; J: TRBJ1-2; V: TRBV12-3/TRBV12-4; D: .; DNA: TGTGCCAGCAGCCTAGACATTAACTATGGCTACACCTTC; CDR3: CASSLDINYGYTF
size: many; J: TRBJ2-1; V: TRBV7-7; D: .; DNA: TGTGCCAGCAGCCCTACCGGGACACCTTACAATGAGCAGTTCTTC; CDR3: CASSPTGTPYNEQFF
size: few; J: TRBJ2-7; V: TRBV29-1; D: .; DNA: TGCAGCGTTGATGTAGGGGGCGAGCAGTACTTC; CDR3: CSVDVGGEQYF
size: few; J: TRBJ2-1; V: TRBV20-1; D: TRBD2; DNA: TGCAGTGCTAACCGGGGGGGAGAGCAGTTCTTC; CDR3: CSANRGGEQFF
size: .; J: TRBJ2-3; V: TRBV20-1; D: .; DNA: TGCAGCGCCACGGGGGACGGGTTAGTCGATACGCAGTATTTT; CDR3: CSATGDGLVDTQYF
size: many; J: TRBJ1-1; V: TRBV12-3/TRBV12-4; D: .; DNA: TGTGCCAGCAGTTTGGCGCGGAGAGAAGCTTTCTTT; CDR3: CASSLARREAFF
size: few; J: TRBJ2-7; V: TRBV7-8; D: .; DNA: TGTGCCAGCACCAACGGGCCGGGGCTAGCCTTCTCCTACGAGCAGTACTTC; CDR3: CASTNGPGLAFSYEQYF
size: .; J: TRBJ2-7; V: TRBV6-1; D: .; DNA: TGTGCCAGCAGTCTCACAGGGAAACACGAGCAGTACTTC; CDR3: CASSLTGKHEQYF
size: .; J: TRBJ1-1; V: TRBV10-1; D: .; DNA: TGCGCCAGCAGCGCCGACTGGGCCATGAACACTGAAGCTTTCTTT; CDR3: CASSADWAMNTEAFF
size: few; J: TRBJ2-3; V: TRBV10-3; D: .; DNA: TGTGCCATCGGGGGGAAAGGGGGCGGGAGCGAGGATACGCAGTATTTT; CDR3: CAIGGKGGGSEDTQYF
size: few; J: TRBJ2-5; V: TRBV14; D: .; DNA: TGTGCCAGCAGCCAAGATCAACGGGAGACCCAGTACTTC; CDR3: CASSQDQRETQYF
size: few; J: TRBJ2-7; V: TRBV5-1; D: .; DNA: TGCGCCAGCAGCTTATCCGACACGACCTACGAGCAGTACTTC; CDR3: CASSLSDTTYEQYF
size: .; J: TRBJ1-1; V: TRBV27; D: .; DNA: TGTGCCAGCAGTTCCCGGGCCACTGAAGCTTTCTTT; CDR3: CASSSRATEAFF
size: .; J: TRBJ2-3; V: TRBV20-1; D: .; DNA: TGCAGTGCTAGGGACCCGGAGGGCACAGATACGCAGTATTTT; CDR3: CSARDPEGTDTQYF
size: few; J: TRBJ1-2; V: TRBV6-5; D: .; DNA: TGTGCCAGCAGAAGAGGCTATGGCTACACCTTC; CDR3: CASRRGYGYTF
size: few; J: TRBJ2-5; V: TRBV1; D: .; DNA: TGCTTGGGGGGTCAAGAGACCCAGTACTTC; CDR3: CLGGQETQYF
size: .; J: TRBJ2-7; V: TRBV20-1; D: .; DNA: TGCAGTGCTAGAGATCCTGCCAGGGGGGCCTACGAGCAGTACTTC; CDR3: CSARDPARGAYEQYF
size: .; J: TRBJ2-2; V: TRBV6-1; D: TRBD2; DNA: TGTGCCAGCGGATTAGCGGGAGCCACTAACAATGCCGGGGAGCTGTTTTTT; CDR3: CASGLAGATNNAGELFF
size: few; J: TRBJ1-4; V: TRBV9; D: TRBD1; DNA: TGTGCCAGCAGCATCAATGACAGGGGGCGGCGGGAAAAACTGTTTTTT; CDR3: CASSINDRGRREKLFF
size: once; J: TRBJ2-7; V: TRBV12-3/TRBV12-4; D: TRBD1; DNA: TGTGCCAGCACCCCCGGACAGGGGGTATCCTACGAGCAGTACTTC; CDR3: CASTPGQGVSYEQYF
size: .; J: TRBJ2-3; V: TRBV11-2; D: TRBD2; DNA: TGTGCCAGCAGCTCCCCTAGCGGGAAGCGAACTGATACGCAGTATTTT; CDR3: CASSSPSGKRTDTQYF
size: many; J: TRBJ1-2; V: TRBV11-2; D: .; DNA: TGTGCCAGCACCCTTGGGGCTGGCTATGGCTACACCTTC; CDR3: CASTLGAGYGYTF
size: .; J: TRBJ2-3; V: TRBV9; D: .; DNA: TGTGCCAGCAGCGCCCCTTTACCCGGCTCAGATACGCAGTATTTT; CDR3: CASSAPLPGSDTQYF
size: .; J: TRBJ2-7; V: TRBV6-1; D: .; DNA: TGTGCCAGCAGTCCACAATCCGGGACACCGACCTACGAGCAGTACTTC; CDR3: CASSPQSGTPTYEQYF
size: .; J: TRBJ2-2; V: TRBV7-2; D: .; DNA: TGTGCCAGCAGCTTTCCCCTGCGTTGGGGCGGGGAGCTGTTTTTT; CDR3: CASSFPLRWGGELFF